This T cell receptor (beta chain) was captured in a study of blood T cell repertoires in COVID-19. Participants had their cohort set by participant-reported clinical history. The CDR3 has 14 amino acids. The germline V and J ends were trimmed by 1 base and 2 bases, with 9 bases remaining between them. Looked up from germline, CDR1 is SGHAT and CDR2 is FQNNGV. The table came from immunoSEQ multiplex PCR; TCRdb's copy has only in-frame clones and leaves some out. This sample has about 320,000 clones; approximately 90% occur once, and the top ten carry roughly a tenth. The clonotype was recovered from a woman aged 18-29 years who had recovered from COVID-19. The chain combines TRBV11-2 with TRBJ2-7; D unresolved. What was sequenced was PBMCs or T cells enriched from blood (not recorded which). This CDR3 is CASSLGPATYEQYF. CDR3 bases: TGTGCCAGCAGCTTAGGGCCAGCGACCTACGAGCAGTACTTC.